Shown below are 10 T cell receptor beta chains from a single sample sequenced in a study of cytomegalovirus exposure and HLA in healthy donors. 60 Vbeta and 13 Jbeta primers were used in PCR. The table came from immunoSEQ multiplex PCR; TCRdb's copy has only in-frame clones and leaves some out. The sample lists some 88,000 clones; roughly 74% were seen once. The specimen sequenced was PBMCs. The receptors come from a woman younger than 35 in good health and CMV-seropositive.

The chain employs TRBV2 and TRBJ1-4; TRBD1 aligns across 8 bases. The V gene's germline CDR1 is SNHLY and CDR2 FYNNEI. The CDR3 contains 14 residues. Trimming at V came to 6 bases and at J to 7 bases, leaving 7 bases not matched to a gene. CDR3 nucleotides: TGTGCCAGCAGGAAGGACAGGGTGTTTGAAAAACTGTTTTTT. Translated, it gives CASRKDRVFEKLFF.

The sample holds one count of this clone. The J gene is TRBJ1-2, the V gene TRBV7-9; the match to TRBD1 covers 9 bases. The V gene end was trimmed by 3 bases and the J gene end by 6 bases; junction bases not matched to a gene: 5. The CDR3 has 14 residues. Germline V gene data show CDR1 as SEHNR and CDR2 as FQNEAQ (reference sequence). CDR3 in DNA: TGTGCCAGCAGCTTTTTGGGGACAGGGAATGGCTACACCTTC. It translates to CASSFLGTGNGYTF.

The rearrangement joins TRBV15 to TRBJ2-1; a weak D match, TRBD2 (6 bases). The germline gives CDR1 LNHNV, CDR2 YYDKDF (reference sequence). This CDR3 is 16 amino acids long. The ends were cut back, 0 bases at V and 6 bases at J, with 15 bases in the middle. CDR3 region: CATSREIAGGTNEQFF. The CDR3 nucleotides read TGTGCCACCAGCAGAGAAATAGCAGGCGGGACCAATGAGCAGTTCTTC.

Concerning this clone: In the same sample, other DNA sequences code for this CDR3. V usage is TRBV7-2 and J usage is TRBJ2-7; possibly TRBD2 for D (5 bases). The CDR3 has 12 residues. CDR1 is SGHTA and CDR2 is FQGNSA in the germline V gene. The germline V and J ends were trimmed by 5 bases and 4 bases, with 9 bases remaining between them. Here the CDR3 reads CASSRSGYEQYF. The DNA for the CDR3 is TGTGCCAGCAGCCGGAGCGGTTACGAGCAGTACTTC.

The CDR3 here is CASRKGQENSPLHF. The CDR3 nucleotides read TGTGCCAGCAGGAAAGGACAGGAGAATTCACCCCTCCACTTT. V usage is TRBV5-4 and J usage is TRBJ1-6; TRBD1 aligns across 7 bases. CDR3 size: 14 residues. In germline, CDR1 is SGHNT, CDR2 YYREEE (reference sequence). The ends lost 5 bases at V and 7 bases at J; junction bases unmatched: 6.

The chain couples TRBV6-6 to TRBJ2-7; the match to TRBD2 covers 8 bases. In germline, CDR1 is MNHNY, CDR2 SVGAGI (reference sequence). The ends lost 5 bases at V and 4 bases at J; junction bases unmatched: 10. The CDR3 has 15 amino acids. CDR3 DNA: TGTGCCAGCAGTAAGCCTTCGAGCGGGAGTTACGAGCAGTACTTC. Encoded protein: CASSKPSSGSYEQYF.

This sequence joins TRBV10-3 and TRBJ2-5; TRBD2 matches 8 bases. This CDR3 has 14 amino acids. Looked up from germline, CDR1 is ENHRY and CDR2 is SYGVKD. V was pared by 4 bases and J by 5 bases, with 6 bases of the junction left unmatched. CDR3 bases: TGTGCCATCAGTGGGACACCGGGAGGGGAGACCCAGTACTTC. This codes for CAISGTPGGETQYF.

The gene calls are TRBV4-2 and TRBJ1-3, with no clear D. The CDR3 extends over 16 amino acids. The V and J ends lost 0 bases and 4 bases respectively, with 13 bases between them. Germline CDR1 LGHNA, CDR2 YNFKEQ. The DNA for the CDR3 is TGTGCCAGCAGCCAAGATCCCGACACCGCGGGAAACACCATATATTTT. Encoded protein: CASSQDPDTAGNTIYF.

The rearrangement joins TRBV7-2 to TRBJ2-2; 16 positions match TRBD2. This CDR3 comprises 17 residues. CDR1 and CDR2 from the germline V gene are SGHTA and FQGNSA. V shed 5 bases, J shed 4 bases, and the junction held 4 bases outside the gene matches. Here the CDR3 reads CASSKGLAGGTTGELFF. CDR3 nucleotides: TGTGCCAGCAGCAAGGGACTAGCGGGAGGGACCACCGGGGAGCTGTTTTTT.

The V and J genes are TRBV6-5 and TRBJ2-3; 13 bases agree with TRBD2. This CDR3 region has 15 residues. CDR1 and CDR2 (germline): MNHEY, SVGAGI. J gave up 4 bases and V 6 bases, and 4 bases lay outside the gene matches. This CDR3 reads CASSRTSGSADTQYF. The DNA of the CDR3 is TGTGCCAGCAGCCGGACTAGCGGGAGCGCAGATACGCAGTATTTT.